This is a list of T cell receptor beta chains from one sample in a study of control samples from healthy donors and cancer patients. Clones were sequenced by immunoSEQ multiplex PCR, and TCRdb holds only the in-frame ones, with some missing. The data show over 150,000 clones, about 91% seen once. Sample: blood. These receptors came from a woman aged 40 to 50 in good health. Each CDR3 is given with its conserved first and last residue. Each record gives: V gene, clone size, D gene, J gene, CDR3 protein, CDR3 DNA. A D gene is named only where the DNA matches it firmly. Size is stated for part of the rows, as once, few or many counts, or as a class when the clone is expanded.

V gene: TRBV5-1; clone size: -; D gene: -; J gene: TRBJ2-5; CDR3 protein: CASSTGQTKETQYF; CDR3 DNA: TGCGCCAGCAGCACCGGACAGACTAAAGAGACCCAGTACTTC
V gene: TRBV15; clone size: once; D gene: -; J gene: TRBJ2-7; CDR3 protein: CATSRDIPRADYEQYF; CDR3 DNA: TGTGCCACCAGCAGAGATATCCCCAGGGCGGACTACGAGCAGTACTTC
V gene: TRBV6-5; clone size: -; D gene: -; J gene: TRBJ2-2; CDR3 protein: CASVRGVNTGELFF; CDR3 DNA: TGTGCCAGCGTGCGGGGAGTGAACACCGGGGAGCTGTTTTTT
V gene: TRBV5-1; clone size: once; D gene: TRBD1; J gene: TRBJ2-3; CDR3 protein: CASSWAGQGSDTQYF; CDR3 DNA: TGCGCCAGCAGCTGGGCGGGACAGGGTTCAGATACGCAGTATTTT
V gene: TRBV6-5; clone size: -; D gene: -; J gene: TRBJ1-5; CDR3 protein: CASSYDGNQPQHF; CDR3 DNA: TGTGCCAGCAGTTATGACGGCAATCAGCCCCAGCATTTT
V gene: TRBV4-1; clone size: -; D gene: -; J gene: TRBJ1-6; CDR3 protein: CASNPVGDARSALHF; CDR3 DNA: TGCGCCAGCAACCCCGTTGGGGACGCCAGATCGGCCCTCCACTTT
V gene: TRBV19; clone size: -; D gene: TRBD1; J gene: TRBJ2-3; CDR3 protein: CASSITGGTDTQYF; CDR3 DNA: TGTGCCAGTAGTATAACAGGGGGCACAGATACGCAGTATTTT
V gene: TRBV4-1; clone size: -; D gene: -; J gene: TRBJ1-1; CDR3 protein: CASSQDGGNTEAFF; CDR3 DNA: TGCGCCAGCAGCCAAGATGGGGGAAACACTGAAGCTTTCTTT
V gene: TRBV13; clone size: -; D gene: -; J gene: TRBJ1-6; CDR3 protein: CASSLGVRPNSPLHF; CDR3 DNA: TGTGCCAGCAGCTTAGGGGTCAGACCTAATTCACCCCTCCACTTT
V gene: TRBV12-3/TRBV12-4; clone size: once; D gene: -; J gene: TRBJ1-2; CDR3 protein: CASSFRVDGYTF; CDR3 DNA: TGTGCCAGCAGTTTCAGGGTCGATGGCTACACCTTC
V gene: TRBV6-5; clone size: -; D gene: -; J gene: TRBJ1-5; CDR3 protein: CASSWGGNQPQHF; CDR3 DNA: TGTGCCAGCAGTTGGGGGGGGAATCAGCCCCAGCATTTT
V gene: TRBV18; clone size: -; D gene: -; J gene: TRBJ1-1; CDR3 protein: CASSPSEIPRWTEAFF; CDR3 DNA: TGTGCCAGCTCACCCAGCGAGATTCCACGATGGACTGAAGCTTTCTTT
V gene: TRBV19; clone size: -; D gene: -; J gene: TRBJ1-5; CDR3 protein: CASSIAGSPNQPQHF; CDR3 DNA: TGTGCCAGTAGTATAGCGGGCTCACCTAATCAGCCCCAGCATTTT
V gene: TRBV2; clone size: -; D gene: -; J gene: TRBJ2-2; CDR3 protein: CASKRGTGELFF; CDR3 DNA: TGTGCCAGCAAGAGAGGGACCGGGGAGCTGTTTTTT